This T cell receptor (beta chain) came from a study of T cell responses to AZD1222 COVID-19 vaccine. A single count supports this clone. Its target is unknown. Study-level findings and limits: Spike-specific TCR breadth and depth were elevated following two AZD1222 doses. Researchers took repertoire samples only after the peak T cell response had come. Unmutated regions of variants are reportedly targeted by nearly half of spike-specific TCRs. There were mostly white British donors and more females than males, and clonal diversity was possibly underestimated.

Clones were sequenced by immunoSEQ multiplex PCR, and TCRdb holds only the in-frame ones, with some missing. The sample lists 100,000 to 150,000 clones; 88% were seen once. Trimming pared 6 bases from V and 7 bases from J, leaving 15 bases between. The CDR3 consists of 13 residues. V gene TRBV12-3 or TRBV12-4 combines with J gene TRBJ1-2, with D tentatively TRBD1 (5 bases). This sequence was found in an adult in good health. The sample here was peripheral blood, taken on day 0 of AZD1222 vaccination. In nucleotides, the CDR3 is TGTGCCAGCAGATACGGGACTTTCAGTGGCTACACCTTC. This codes for CASRYGTFSGYTF.